This TCR beta chain was documented in a study of cytomegalovirus exposure and HLA in healthy donors. Study at large: Early on, a data release was issued that held roughly 84 million unique TCRs from HLA-typed donors.

The V gene lost 4 bases and the J gene lost 5 bases, with 14 bases spanning the gap. Germline assignment: CDR1 SQVTM and CDR2 ANQGSEA. This CDR3 region has 13 residues. In the case of this clone: Its matching antigen is unknown.

It was with 60 Vbeta and 13 Jbeta primers that the PCR ran. Clones were sequenced by immunoSEQ multiplex PCR, and TCRdb holds only the in-frame ones, with some missing. In the table there are about 110,000 clones, approximately 80% of which are singletons. Study outcomes and limitations: Later analysis found that TCR beta chains associated with HLA were more clonally expanded than other, equally common chains. The authors listed about 170 TCR beta chains as cytomegalovirus-associated.

The clonotype was recovered from a man aged 50 to 60 in good health and CMV-seronegative. Sequencing was performed on PBMCs. The chain employs TRBV29-1 and TRBJ1-2; D is perhaps TRBD1 (5 bases). CDR3 sequence: CSVVGTGGYGYTF. Written as DNA, the CDR3 is TGCAGCGTTGTGGGCACGGGGGGATATGGCTACACCTTC.